The sequence of this T cell receptor (beta chain) was determined in a study of T cells in Graves' hyperthyroidism and ophthalmopathy. The CDR3 totals 15 residues. V lost 2 bases and J lost 9, with 16 bases in between. The germline CDR1 and CDR2 sequences are SNHLY and FYNNEI. Amplification yielded TCR beta CDR3 regions, with RNA transcripts as the source. A first-round RT-PCR of the TCR CDR3 used the HTBI primer set. TCRdb re-derived calls from the multiplex PCR reads in MiXCR, one entry per CDR3 protein. The sample comprises 610,000 or so distinct CDR3 sequences, around 46% of which are singletons, and around 7.7% rests with the top ten. Study-level results: Most thyroid clonotypes that were expanded above 0.001 also turned up in blood.

This clonotype has at least ten counts. Its antigen is unidentified. A lack of ophthalmopathy progression within 18 months defined stable Graves' hyperthyroidism. Not enrolled were patients with uncontrolled infection, other autoimmune disease, pregnancy or lactation. Material: peripheral blood or thyroid tissue (not recorded which). This receptor was identified in a woman aged 18 to 35 with Graves' hyperthyroidism. This chain uses TRBV2 with TRBJ1-4, with a weak D call TRBD1 (6 bases). The CDR3 reads CASSETLGTGQKLFF. The DNA of the CDR3 is TGTGCCAGCAGTGAAACCCTTGGAACAGGGCAAAAACTGTTTTTT.